Sequencing of this T cell receptor beta chain was carried out in a study of Graves' ophthalmopathy and Graves' hyperthyroidism. General study findings and limits: Blood also held most thyroid clonotypes expanded above 0.001 frequency.

This clonotype was found many times. Its antigen is unknown. Using RNA transcripts, the TCR beta CDR3 regions were amplified. First-round RT-PCR relied on HTBI primers, and a second-round multiplex PCR came next. TCRdb fed the multiplex PCR reads into MiXCR, producing one record per CDR3 protein. Of about 370,000 distinct CDR3 sequences listed, approximately 17% were seen once; the top ten hold approximately 2.4%. The sequenced material came from peripheral blood. The sequence derives from an adult woman with stable Graves' hyperthyroidism.

The CDR3 nucleotides read TGTGCCAGCAGCCAATGGGGTGGCGGGAGGGATCGGGAGACCCAGTACTTC. Its translation: CASSQWGGGRDRETQYF. The chain recombines TRBV4-2 with TRBJ2-5, with 9 bases aligning to TRBD2. From germline, CDR1 is LGHNA and CDR2 YNFKEQ. The CDR3 runs to 17 residues. Germline trimming cut 2 bases from V and 5 bases from J; bases unmatched to any gene: 12.